This T cell receptor beta chain was retrieved from a study of early T cells in non-severe SARS-CoV-2 infection (TCRdb year 2021). General notes on the study: Because TCR sequencing was done on bulk RNA from unsorted whole blood, the alpha and beta chains could not be paired.

Libraries were made using 5' RACE. Instrument on record: NextSeq 500. To correct for sequencing error and PCR bias, the TCR library protocol tagged individual cDNA molecules with unique molecular identifiers. Sequencing covered both TCR alpha and beta chains, and within each sample the abundances of alpha and beta sequences were tightly co-correlated. Regarding the original processing steps: Decombinator V4 was used to perform V gene, J gene and CDR3 annotation of TCR sequences. TCRs were defined as expanded if a significant change between any two time points was detected under a Poisson model with p below 0.0001. TCR abundances were normalised to the total number of TCRs sequenced per sample and expressed as counts per million. MAIT TCRs were defined by TRAV1-2 paired with TRAJ12, TRAJ20 or TRAJ33, and iNKT TCRs by TRAV10 paired with TRAJ18. A search of VDJdb, accessed on 1 November 2021, was run for TCRs annotated to CMV, EBV and SARS-CoV-2, with TCRs annotated for multiple antigens excluded. TCRdb reworked the public reads: Q25 trimming with fastp, MiXCR clone assembly, productive beta chains retained. Each CDR3 protein gets just one entry, which takes the most common genes and DNA from the rows behind it. TCRdb's processing, not the authors' own work, is the source of the V and J calls. The sample has roughly 46,000 distinct CDR3 sequences on record, approximately 9% of them singletons. Together, the top ten hold over 4.5% of the sample.

A case-control design nested within a healthcare worker cohort in London, UK, was used, with weekly nasopharyngeal swab PCR tests and blood sampling performed. Healthcare workers were enrolled in the week of the UK lockdown, from 23 to 31 March 2020, and were followed every week for up to roughly 15 weeks. The full study reports these points: VDJdb matching was skewed toward anti-spike CD8 responses, so virus-specific expansions were likely underestimated and private and CD4 specificities were missed.

Details on this clonotype: No cognate antigen has been identified for it. Nothing much larger sits one base from this clone, and base qualities are not available.

V is cut back by 5 bases and J by 4 bases, with 11 bases in the junction unmatched. The germline V gene encodes CDR1 SGHAT and CDR2 FQNNGV. Spanning cysteine to phenylalanine, the CDR3 consists of 15 amino acids. The CDR3 DNA has 45 bases and is translated from base 1. The clonotype was recovered from an adult who was a healthcare worker with PCR-confirmed SARS-CoV-2 infection or an uninfected control (not recorded which). The material sequenced was whole blood, taken at baseline. The chain couples TRBV11-2 to TRBJ2-7, with 7 middle bases fitting TRBD2. The CDR3 in this case is CASSPNYGGTYEQYF. Here is the DNA: TGTGCCAGCAGCCCGAACTACGGGGGGACTTACGAGCAGTACTTC.